The rows below give T cell receptor beta chains drawn from one sample of a study of T cells after posttransplantation cyclophosphamide. Generated by immunoSEQ multiplex PCR, the TCRdb table keeps only in-frame clones and is missing some. The data show some 33,000 clones, roughly 90% seen once. Material: naive CD4+ T cells sorted from blood. These receptors were collected from a man younger than 40 in good health and a related stem cell transplant donor. CDR3s include the opening cysteine and the closing phenylalanine or tryptophan. A D gene is named only where the DNA matches it firmly. Size is omitted from some rows. Given values are once, few, many or a class for expanded clones.

cdr3_nt,cdr3_aa,d_call,j_call,v_call,clone_size
TGCGCCAGCAGCCAAGATTCGGGGGGCTCTTACTATGGCTACACCTTC,CASSQDSGGSYYGYTF,-,TRBJ1-2,TRBV4-3,-
TGTGCCAGCACCCGGGACGGGTCTAGCGCAGAGACCCAGTACTTC,CASTRDGSSAETQYF,-,TRBJ2-5,TRBV2,-
TGCGCCAGCAGCTCAGACAGGGGAACCGGGGAGCTGTTTTTT,CASSSDRGTGELFF,TRBD1,TRBJ2-2,TRBV5-1,once
TGCGCCAGCAGCTATCGGGGGACAGGGGGCACTGAGCAGTTCTTC,CASSYRGTGGTEQFF,TRBD1,TRBJ2-1,TRBV5-1,-
TGCGCCAGCAGCCTCCGACTAGCGGGGCCCACAGATACGCAGTATTTT,CASSLRLAGPTDTQYF,TRBD2,TRBJ2-3,TRBV5-1,-
TGTGCCAGCAGCTGGGTAGGAGGCACTAATGAAAAACTGTTTTTT,CASSWVGGTNEKLFF,-,TRBJ1-4,TRBV5-6,-
TGTGCCAGCAGGAGGACAGGGACGACAGATACGCAGTATTTT,CASRRTGTTDTQYF,TRBD1,TRBJ2-3,TRBV2,-
TGCGCCAGCAGCTTTGGGACCGGGAGGACTGAAGCTTTCTTT,CASSFGTGRTEAFF,-,TRBJ1-1,TRBV5-1,-
TGTGCCGGGGGCGACAGGGGCAGCAATCAGCCCCAGCATTTT,CAGGDRGSNQPQHF,TRBD1,TRBJ1-5,TRBV19,-
TGTGCCATCAGTAGTACGGACTCAACATACCCTTACCAGCCCCAGCATTTT,CAISSTDSTYPYQPQHF,-,TRBJ1-5,TRBV10-3,-
TGTGCCAGCAACCTGGACAGGAGCCTTAATTCACCCCTCCACTTT,CASNLDRSLNSPLHF,TRBD1,TRBJ1-6,TRBV28,once
TGCGCCAGCAGCTTGGTTCCAGAAAACACCGGGGAGCTGTTTTTT,CASSLVPENTGELFF,-,TRBJ2-2,TRBV5-1,-
TGTGCCAGCCGACTAGCGGGGGGCTACAATGAGCAGTTCTTC,CASRLAGGYNEQFF,TRBD2,TRBJ2-1,TRBV28,-
TGTGCCAGCAGCCCAGGGACTGGGCAGGGAGCCCAGCATTTT,CASSPGTGQGAQHF,-,TRBJ1-5,TRBV5-5,-
TGTGCCAGCAGCTTGGGGACTAGTTTTACAGATACGCAGTATTTT,CASSLGTSFTDTQYF,TRBD2,TRBJ2-3,TRBV7-6,-
TGCGCCAGCAGCTGGGACAGAGCCTACGAGCAGTACTTC,CASSWDRAYEQYF,TRBD1,TRBJ2-7,TRBV5-1,-
TGTGCCAGCAGTTACTCGATACGGGGGGGCACAGATACGCAGTATTTT,CASSYSIRGGTDTQYF,TRBD2,TRBJ2-3,TRBV6-5,-
TGCGCCAGCAGCGCGGACATCTATGAGCAGTTCTTC,CASSADIYEQFF,-,TRBJ2-1,TRBV5-1,-
TGTGCCAGCAGCTTAGAAGAGGTGGGACTTTACGGCTACACCTTC,CASSLEEVGLYGYTF,-,TRBJ1-2,TRBV7-6,-
TGTGCCAGCAGTGAATTAGGGGGCAACACCATATATTTT,CASSELGGNTIYF,TRBD1,TRBJ1-3,TRBV2,-
TGTGCCAGCAGCCCCCGATCAGGGAATCAGCCCCAGCATTTT,CASSPRSGNQPQHF,-,TRBJ1-5,TRBV7-8,-
TGTGCCATCAGTGAGGGGGCAGGGCTTCCCTCCTACAATGAGCAGTTCTTC,CAISEGAGLPSYNEQFF,-,TRBJ2-1,TRBV10-3,-
TGTGCCAGCAGGGGACAGGGGGTCCAAGAGACCCAGTACTTC,CASRGQGVQETQYF,TRBD1,TRBJ2-5,TRBV6-6,-
TGTGCCAGCAGCTCCTCCACAGATACGCAGTATTTT,CASSSSTDTQYF,-,TRBJ2-3,TRBV7-3,-
TGTGCCAGCAGCTTAAAGGGCAGGGTAGGAGATACGCAGTATTTT,CASSLKGRVGDTQYF,-,TRBJ2-3,TRBV7-9,-
TGTGCCAGCAGTTACTCCGGGGTCCCCAATTCACCCCTCCACTTT,CASSYSGVPNSPLHF,-,TRBJ1-6,TRBV6-5,-
TGTGCCAGTAGTATAGGGGGAAGGGAGGTCTTGAACACTGAAGCTTTCTTT,CASSIGGREVLNTEAFF,-,TRBJ1-1,TRBV19,-
TGCGCCAGCAGCGAGCGGGCAGGGGGCAGAACTGAAGCTTTCTTT,CASSERAGGRTEAFF,TRBD1,TRBJ1-1,TRBV5-1,-
TGTGCCAGCAGTTTCCGGGACAGGGGTAGCAATCAGCCCCAGCATTTT,CASSFRDRGSNQPQHF,TRBD1,TRBJ1-5,TRBV28,-
TGTGCCAGCAGCTTAGGACAGGGGGCGTTTCAGCCCCAGCATTTT,CASSLGQGAFQPQHF,TRBD1,TRBJ1-5,TRBV5-6,once
TGTGCCAGCACAGAAGGGGCGACAAAGGGCTACGAGCAGTACTTC,CASTEGATKGYEQYF,-,TRBJ2-7,TRBV28,-
TGTGCCAGCAGCACTGGACAGGGAGAAAGTCAGCCCCAGCATTTT,CASSTGQGESQPQHF,TRBD1,TRBJ1-5,TRBV5-6,-
TGTGCCAGCAGCTCGAGGGACAGGGTTAACTATGGCTACACCTTC,CASSSRDRVNYGYTF,TRBD1,TRBJ1-2,TRBV7-2,-
TGCGCCAGCAGCCCCACCGGGACAGGGAACGGGGAGCTGTTTTTT,CASSPTGTGNGELFF,TRBD1,TRBJ2-2,TRBV4-1,-
TGTGCCAGCATTCAAACAGGCGTTAACTATGGCTACACCTTC,CASIQTGVNYGYTF,-,TRBJ1-2,TRBV28,-
TGTGCCAGCAGCTTACGAACAGAATATGAAGCTTTCTTT,CASSLRTEYEAFF,-,TRBJ1-1,TRBV11-2,-
TGTGCCAGCACCCCTTGGGGGCGCCTCTATGGCTACACCTTC,CASTPWGRLYGYTF,-,TRBJ1-2,TRBV28,-
TGTGCCAGTAGTAACTCCGGGACAGGGGGCTCTGGGGCCAACGTCCTGACTTTC,CASSNSGTGGSGANVLTF,TRBD1,TRBJ2-6,TRBV19,-
TGTGCCAGCAGCGTAGAGGCTAGCGGGGGCCCTCAAGAGACCCAGTACTTC,CASSVEASGGPQETQYF,TRBD2,TRBJ2-5,TRBV9,-
TGTGCCAGCAGTAGCACAGGGAATAATTCCCCCCTCCACTTT,CASSSTGNNSPLHF,-,TRBJ1-6,TRBV28,-
TGTGCCAGCAGCGTGGGACTAGCGGGGGGGCTCTACGAGCAGTACTTC,CASSVGLAGGLYEQYF,TRBD2,TRBJ2-7,TRBV5-4,once
TGTGCCAGCAGACGACAGGGTCTTGCATCCTACGAGCAGTACTTC,CASRRQGLASYEQYF,TRBD1,TRBJ2-7,TRBV28,-
TGCGCCAGCAGCCTTTTCGAAGGGTCTAGCGGGGGGAGGCAAGAGACCCAGTACTTC,CASSLFEGSSGGRQETQYF,TRBD2,TRBJ2-5,TRBV4-1,-
TGTGCCAGTACGGAGGCAGATACGCAGTATTTT,CASTEADTQYF,-,TRBJ2-3,TRBV19,-
TGCGCCAGCAGCTTGGGGGCAGCCCTAAGTTATGGCTACACCTTC,CASSLGAALSYGYTF,-,TRBJ1-2,TRBV5-1,-
TGTGCCAGCAGCTTAAGACTAGCGGGGGGGCCCAATGAGCAGTTCTTC,CASSLRLAGGPNEQFF,TRBD2,TRBJ2-1,TRBV7-9,-
TGTGCCAGCACAGTAGCGGGGGGAGGTTCGTATGGCAATGAGCAGTTCTTC,CASTVAGGGSYGNEQFF,TRBD2,TRBJ2-1,TRBV5-6,-
TGTGCCAGCAGTGAATACACAGGGGGATTGAACACTGAAGCTTTCTTT,CASSEYTGGLNTEAFF,TRBD1,TRBJ1-1,TRBV25-1,-
TGTGCCACAGGGGGACAAAGGGGCAATCAGCCCCAGCATTTT,CATGGQRGNQPQHF,TRBD1,TRBJ1-5,TRBV6-6,few
TGTGCCAGCAGCTCGGAGTTGGGTAGCAATCAGCCCCAGCATTTT,CASSSELGSNQPQHF,-,TRBJ1-5,TRBV7-8,-
TGTGCCAGCAGCTTGGTCACAGGGGGCCCTGAAGCTTTCTTT,CASSLVTGGPEAFF,TRBD1,TRBJ1-1,TRBV5-4,-
TGTGCCAGCAGTTTTGCAACTAATGAAAAGCTGTTTTTT,CASSFATNEKLFF,-,TRBJ1-4,TRBV27,-
TGCGCCAGCAGCTTGGAGGGGACAGGGATCCACGAGCAGTACTTC,CASSLEGTGIHEQYF,TRBD1,TRBJ2-7,TRBV5-1,-